This T cell receptor (beta chain) was documented in a study of blood T cell repertoires in COVID-19. Measured with immunoSEQ multiplex PCR; TCRdb has only the in-frame clones, and not every one. The table shows roughly 200,000 clones, with around 87% occurring only once. This receptor was identified in a middle-aged man with acute or convalescent COVID-19. Sequenced input: peripheral blood.

CDR3 residues: CASSTGVPANEKLFF. CDR3 sequence (DNA): TGTGCCAGTAGTACCGGGGTCCCGGCTAATGAAAAACTGTTTTTT. V usage is TRBV19 and J usage is TRBJ1-4; D remains unclear. Germline assignment: CDR1 LNHDA and CDR2 SQIVND (reference sequence). V was cut by 4 bases and J by 3 bases, with 12 bases left in between. The CDR3 sequence is 15 residues long.